These 8 T cell receptor beta chains originate from one sample sequenced in a study of T cell responses to AZD1222 COVID-19 vaccine. TCRdb keeps only in-frame clones here, not all; method: immunoSEQ multiplex PCR. The sample yields over 90,000 clones, 84% seen once. This sample comprised peripheral blood, obtained on day 0 of AZD1222 vaccination. These receptors were taken from an adult in good health.

The chain has TRBV2 and TRBJ2-7; D is perhaps TRBD1 (5 bases). This CDR3 is 14 amino acids long. Germline CDR1 and CDR2: SNHLY and FYNNEI. The V end was cut by 4 bases, the J end by 5 bases, with 15 bases between. CDR3 sequence: CASSVVRARHEQYV. The CDR3 DNA reads as TGTGCCAGCAGTGTGGTCAGGGCCAGGCACGAGCAGTACGTC.

This clone has just one count. The CDR3 loop reads CASTLRAGAADTQYF. The CDR3 nucleotides are TGTGCCAGCACCTTACGAGCGGGAGCTGCAGATACGCAGTATTTT. The V and J genes are TRBV2 and TRBJ2-3; 8 bases are a match to TRBD2. The trim removed 7 bases at V and 4 bases at J, leaving 10 bases unmatched. CDR3 length: 15 amino acids. Germline lookup yields CDR1 SNHLY and CDR2 FYNNEI.

This clone occurred once. This chain links TRBV5-8 with TRBJ2-3; TRBD1 aligns across 10 bases. The CDR3 spans 14 residues. V gave up 5 bases and J gave up 6 bases; unmatched junction bases: 6. Germline V CDR1 and CDR2: SGHTS, YDEGEE. The CDR3 coding sequence is TGTGCCAGCAGTCTGGACAGGGGGAGGGATACGCAGTATTTT. Protein: CASSLDRGRDTQYF.

This clone showed up just once. V gene TRBV11-2 combines with J gene TRBJ2-2; 12 nucleotides align to TRBD2. The trim removed 5 bases at V and 2 bases at J, leaving 6 bases unmatched. Per the germline V gene, CDR1 is SGHAT and CDR2 is FQNNGV. The CDR3 spans 17 residues. Here the CDR3 DNA reads TGTGCCAGCAGCCTCGGGACTAGCGGGCATAACACCGGGGAGCTGTTTTTT. This sequence encodes CASSLGTSGHNTGELFF.

The chain joins TRBV30 to TRBJ1-5; D is uncertain. The germline V gene encodes CDR1 GTSNPN and CDR2 SVGIG (reference sequence). The CDR3 is made up of 13 amino acids. Trimming removed 0 bases from V and 4 bases from J, with 7 bases in between. The CDR3 nucleotides read TGTGCCTGGAGTGTTAGAGGGAATCAGCCCCAGCATTTT. It is translated as CAWSVRGNQPQHF.

The chain employs TRBV7-9 and TRBJ2-5; 8 nucleotides line up with TRBD1. J was trimmed by 2 bases and V by 5 bases; bases with no gene match: 4. CDR3 size: 14 residues. Germline CDR1 is SEHNR and CDR2 is FQNEAQ (reference sequence). CDR3 region: CASSRRTGQETQYF. For the CDR3, the DNA is TGTGCCAGCAGCCGCCGGACAGGGCAAGAGACCCAGTACTTC.

The CDR3 loop is CASSQRQLSTDTQYF. CDR3 nucleotides: TGTGCCAGCAGTCAAAGACAGTTGTCCACAGATACGCAGTATTTT. The V and J genes are TRBV25-1 and TRBJ2-3, with D perhaps TRBD1 (5 bases). The CDR3 totals 15 residues. V was shortened by 5 bases and J by 2 bases, with 14 bases between the two germline ends. Germline V lookup: CDR1 MGHDK, CDR2 SYGVNS.

The chain recombines TRBV10-3 with TRBJ1-2; D is unclear. Trimming left V 1 base short and J 7 bases short, with 16 bases between. The CDR3 length is 15 residues. Looked up from germline, CDR1 is ENHRY and CDR2 is SYGVKD. For the CDR3, the DNA is TGTGCCATCAGTGAGTTGCAGGCCGTGGTCGGTGGCTACACCTTC. Amino acid sequence: CAISELQAVVGGYTF.